Below, 27 T cell receptor beta chains from the same sample are listed, as sequenced in a study of graft-versus-host responses after intestinal transplantation. Clones were sequenced by immunoSEQ multiplex PCR, and TCRdb holds only the in-frame ones, with some missing. The table has 75,000 to 100,000 clones, 80% to 95% seen once; the top ten hold about 16%. The material was PBMCs, obtained approximately 420 days after intestinal transplant. Every receptor here comes from a human patient who received an intestinal transplant, so some T cells may come from the graft donor.

This chain joins TRBV5-1 and TRBJ2-1, with 12 positions matching TRBD2. Germline V gene data show CDR1 as SGHRS and CDR2 as YFSETQ. Losses at the gene ends were 4 bases for V and 8 bases for J; bases not matched to a gene: 7. CDR3 length: 15 amino acids. The DNA of the CDR3 is TGCGCCAGCAGCCCGCTAGCGGGGGGGCCCGATGAGCAGTTCTTC. It is translated as CASSPLAGGPDEQFF.

The V gene is TRBV6-5, the J gene TRBJ1-1; D possibly corresponds to TRBD1 (6 bases). The CDR3 is 13 residues long. Germline V lookup: CDR1 MNHEY, CDR2 SVGAGI. With 0 bases removed from V and 11 bases from J, the gap between germline ends came to 13 bases. The CDR3 reads CASSYSTGKGAFF. Written as DNA, the CDR3 is TGTGCCAGCAGTTACTCGACAGGCAAGGGGGCTTTCTTT.

The chain joins TRBV18 to TRBJ2-7; D is perhaps TRBD1 or TRBD2 (6 bases each). Trimming shortened V by 8 bases and J by 2 bases, and 19 bases separated the two germline ends. The CDR3 runs 15 residues. Germline V CDR1 and CDR2: KGHSH, LQKENI. The CDR3 nucleotides read TGTGCCAGCCCAAGGGGGGCGGTTCCCACCTACGAGCAGTACTTC. This encodes CASPRGAVPTYEQYF.

CDR3: CASSPSGTGGFYGYTF. In DNA, the CDR3 is TGCGCCAGCAGCCCCTCCGGGACAGGGGGTTTTTATGGCTACACCTTC. The rearrangement joins TRBV4-1 to TRBJ1-2; 11 nucleotides match TRBD1. Losses at the gene ends were 4 bases for V and 5 bases for J; bases not matched to a gene: 9. CDR3 length equals 16 residues. The germline CDR1 and CDR2 sequences are MGHRA and YSYEKL.

This chain joins TRBV15 and TRBJ1-5; a possible D gene is TRBD1 (6 bases). Trimming left V 0 bases short and J 5 bases short, with 11 bases between. From germline, CDR1 is LNHNV and CDR2 YYDKDF (reference sequence). This CDR3 contains 15 residues. CDR3 bases: TGTGCCACCAGCAGAGATGGAGGGGGGGATCAGCCCCAGCATTTT. Translated: CATSRDGGGDQPQHF.

This chain links TRBV10-3 with TRBJ1-1; D is unclear. Germline V gene data show CDR1 as ENHRY and CDR2 as SYGVKD. V lost 4 bases, J lost 1 base, and 7 bases lay in between. The CDR3 has 13 residues. The CDR3 loop is CAISGSENTEAFF. The CDR3 nucleotides are TGTGCCATCAGTGGATCAGAGAACACTGAAGCTTTCTTT.

The chain uses TRBV9 and TRBJ1-5, with D maybe TRBD1 (5 bases). The CDR3 extends over 13 amino acids. Germline-derived CDR1 and CDR2 are SGDLS and YYNGEE. The V and J ends lost 1 base and 7 bases respectively, with 9 bases between them. This CDR3 reads CASSVQGDQPQHF. DNA for the CDR3: TGTGCCAGCAGCGTACAGGGCGACCAGCCCCAGCATTTT.

As regards this clone: At one boundary the junction diverges from the germline segment, which might be a read error. J is TRBJ1-2 and V is TRBV11-2; D perhaps matches TRBD1 (6 bases). The CDR3 consists of 11 residues. Germline CDR1 reads SGHAT; CDR2 reads FQNNGV. CDR3 DNA sequence: TGTGCCAGCAGCTTAGGGGGGGCGTACTCCTTC. This codes for CASSLGGAYSF.

This clone was seen just once. The J gene is TRBJ2-5, the V gene TRBV6-1; D ambiguous. Looked up from germline, CDR1 is MNHNS and CDR2 is SASEGT. This CDR3 region has 14 residues. With 8 bases removed from V and 0 bases from J, the gap between germline ends came to 13 bases. CDR3 DNA: TGTGCCAGCCAGGCAGAACCGTACCAAGAGACCCAGTACTTC. It specifies CASQAEPYQETQYF.

V usage is TRBV19 and J usage is TRBJ2-7, with 7 bases aligning to TRBD1. J lost 0 bases, V lost 5 bases, and 13 bases had no gene match. The CDR3 sequence is 17 residues long. The germline V gene encodes CDR1 LNHDA and CDR2 SQIVND (reference sequence). In DNA form, the CDR3 reads TGTGCCAGTAGTCCACTTCCCGGGACAGCTGCCTCCTACGAGCAGTACTTC. Translation gives CASSPLPGTAASYEQYF.

The chain recombines TRBV6-5 with TRBJ2-7; a possible D gene is TRBD2 (6 bases). The length of the CDR3 is 15 residues. Germline values: CDR1 MNHEY, CDR2 SVGAGI. The ends were cut back, 7 bases at V and 1 base at J, with 17 bases in the middle. The DNA of the CDR3 is TGTGCCAGCATCCCCGGGGGAGTGGGATCCTACGAGCAGTACTTC. Its translation: CASIPGGVGSYEQYF.

The chain is built from TRBV6-1 and TRBJ2-7; TRBD2 matches 8 bases. CDR3 length: 19 residues. Per germline, CDR1 MNHNS and CDR2 SASEGT. The J segment lost 6 bases and the V segment lost 0 bases, leaving 19 bases of the junction unmatched. This chain's CDR3 is CASSEARVAGGWVGGEQYF. Written as DNA, the CDR3 is TGTGCCAGCAGTGAAGCGCGGGTCGCGGGGGGCTGGGTCGGGGGCGAGCAGTACTTC.

This clone showed up just once. This chain links TRBV5-4 with TRBJ2-7, with TRBD1 matching 9 bases. CDR3 length: 14 amino acids. CDR1 SGHNT and CDR2 YYREEE come from the germline V gene (reference sequence). The V segment lost 4 bases and the J segment 4 bases; nucleotides outside the gene matches: 6. The CDR3 reads CASSPGQGSYEQYF. The CDR3, as DNA: TGTGCCAGCAGCCCGGGACAGGGATCTTACGAGCAGTACTTC.

This rearrangement joins TRBV29-1 to TRBJ2-3; maybe TRBD2 (6 bases). Deletions cut 5 bases from V and 2 bases from J, with 23 bases between. Germline values: CDR1 SQVTM, CDR2 ANQGSEA. The CDR3 has 17 amino acids. The CDR3 bases are TGCAGCGTTCAACAAGCTCCTCATAGCGGATACACAGATACGCAGTATTTT. This sequence encodes CSVQQAPHSGYTDTQYF.

This clone was detected only once. This chain joins TRBV5-4 and TRBJ2-1; 16 bases fit TRBD2. Unmatched junction bases numbered 3, after V lost 3 bases and J lost 0 bases. The CDR3 is 18 amino acids. Germline V CDR1 and CDR2: SGHNT, YYREEE (reference sequence). CDR3 in amino acids: CASSSGTSGGASYNEQFF. The DNA of the CDR3 is TGTGCCAGCAGCTCCGGGACTAGCGGGGGGGCCTCCTACAATGAGCAGTTCTTC.

This clone has only one observation. V gene TRBV9 combines with J gene TRBJ2-5, with 7 nucleotides matching TRBD2. This CDR3 is built from 15 residues. V was pared by 6 bases and J by 2 bases, with 10 bases of the junction left unmatched. The germline CDR1 and CDR2 sequences are SGDLS and YYNGEE. CDR3 protein: CASTIEVGGQETQYF. The CDR3 DNA is TGTGCCAGCACCATAGAGGTCGGGGGGCAAGAGACCCAGTACTTC.

The chain carries TRBV5-1 and TRBJ2-5; D may be TRBD2 (7 bases). The DNA matches TRBJ2-7 better at its end, which makes the J call doubtful. The CDR3 sequence is 15 residues long. The germline CDR1 and CDR2 sequences are SGHRS and YFSETQ. The CDR3, as DNA: TGCGCCAGCAGCTTGGACGGGGGGCCGTACTACGAGCAGTACTTC. This sequence encodes CASSLDGGPYYEQYF.

The rearrangement joins TRBV6-5 to TRBJ1-3, with TRBD1 identical over 7 bases. In germline, CDR1 is MNHEY, CDR2 SVGAGI. The CDR3 is 13 amino acids. V lost 5 bases, J lost 2 bases, and 0 bases stayed unmatched. The CDR3 region is CASSQGAGNTIYF. Here the CDR3 DNA reads TGTGCCAGCAGTCAGGGGGCTGGAAACACCATATATTTT.

The CDR3 DNA reads as TGTGCCAGCAGCCCTCGGACGGACTATGGCTACACCTTC. Protein sequence: CASSPRTDYGYTF. The chain joins TRBV7-9 to TRBJ1-2, with D uncertain. The CDR3 extends over 13 amino acids. Germline V CDR1 and CDR2: SEHNR, FQNEAQ (reference sequence). The V end lost 5 bases, the J end lost 3 bases, and 10 bases lay between the germline ends.

The chain joins TRBV4-3 to TRBJ2-6, with D unresolved. V lost 5 bases and J lost 5, with 25 bases in between. The germline V gene has CDR1 LGHNA and CDR2 YSLEER. The CDR3 loop spans 19 amino acids. CDR3 amino acids: CASSNWVGTSQSRANVLTF. The CDR3 DNA reads as TGCGCCAGCAGCAATTGGGTAGGAACGTCACAAAGTCGGGCCAACGTCCTGACTTTC.

The rearrangement links TRBV19 to TRBJ1-1; 7 positions match TRBD1. There are 15 residues in the CDR3. Germline CDR1 and CDR2: LNHDA and SQIVND (reference sequence). Unmatched junction bases numbered 9, after V lost 5 bases and J lost 3 bases. The CDR3 nucleotides are TGTGCCAGTAGTGCCCGGGACAGTAAACACACTGAAGCTTTCTTT. This translates into CASSARDSKHTEAFF.

This chain links TRBV23-1 with TRBJ2-5; possibly TRBD1 for D (6 bases). TRBV23-1 is an ORF; its function is uncertain. V shed 0 bases and J shed 4 bases, with 15 bases lying between them. The CDR3 has 16 residues. CDR3 loop: CASSQSPDRFSETQYF. The CDR3 bases are TGCGCCAGCAGTCAATCCCCGGACAGATTTTCAGAGACCCAGTACTTC.

J is TRBJ1-1 and V is TRBV9, with D unclear. Germline CDR1 and CDR2: SGDLS and YYNGEE. V was clipped by 0 bases and J by 5 bases, with 8 bases between them. CDR3 size: 13 residues. The CDR3 region is CASSVGVRTEAFF. CDR3 bases: TGTGCCAGCAGCGTAGGGGTACGAACTGAAGCTTTCTTT.

V and J are TRBV15 and TRBJ2-5; D gene unclear. V lost 1 base to trimming and J lost 7 bases, with 16 bases between them. This CDR3 comprises 15 residues. CDR1 is LNHNV, CDR2 YYDKDF, per germline (reference sequence). The CDR3 bases are TGTGCCACCAGCAGAGGGTGGACCTCCGAGAGGACCCAGTACTTC. Protein: CATSRGWTSERTQYF.

This clone has only a few counts. The chain recombines TRBV18 with TRBJ1-5, with TRBD1 identical over 8 bases. V gave up 3 bases and J gave up 2 bases; unmatched junction bases: 6. Germline V gene sequence: CDR1 KGHSH, CDR2 LQKENI. This CDR3 is 16 amino acids long. The CDR3 spells CASSPGPTGGNQPQHF. The CDR3 region has the DNA TGTGCCAGCTCACCTGGCCCGACAGGGGGCAATCAGCCCCAGCATTTT.

The chain couples TRBV5-1 to TRBJ1-1; 7 nucleotides match TRBD1. The germline V gene has CDR1 SGHRS and CDR2 YFSETQ. Unmatched junction bases numbered 3, after V lost 3 bases and J lost 1 base. The CDR3 sequence is 14 residues long. The CDR3 region has the DNA TGCGCCAGCAGCTCAGGGGGTGGGAACACTGAAGCTTTCTTT. Protein product: CASSSGGGNTEAFF.

V is TRBV29-1 and J is TRBJ1-1; perhaps TRBD1 as D (6 bases). Trimming pared 7 bases from V and 8 bases from J, leaving 14 bases between. CDR1 and CDR2 (germline): SQVTM, ANQGSEA. There are 11 residues in the CDR3. The CDR3, as DNA: TGCAGCGCCTTAACGGGACACGAAGCTTTCTTT. Its translation: CSALTGHEAFF.